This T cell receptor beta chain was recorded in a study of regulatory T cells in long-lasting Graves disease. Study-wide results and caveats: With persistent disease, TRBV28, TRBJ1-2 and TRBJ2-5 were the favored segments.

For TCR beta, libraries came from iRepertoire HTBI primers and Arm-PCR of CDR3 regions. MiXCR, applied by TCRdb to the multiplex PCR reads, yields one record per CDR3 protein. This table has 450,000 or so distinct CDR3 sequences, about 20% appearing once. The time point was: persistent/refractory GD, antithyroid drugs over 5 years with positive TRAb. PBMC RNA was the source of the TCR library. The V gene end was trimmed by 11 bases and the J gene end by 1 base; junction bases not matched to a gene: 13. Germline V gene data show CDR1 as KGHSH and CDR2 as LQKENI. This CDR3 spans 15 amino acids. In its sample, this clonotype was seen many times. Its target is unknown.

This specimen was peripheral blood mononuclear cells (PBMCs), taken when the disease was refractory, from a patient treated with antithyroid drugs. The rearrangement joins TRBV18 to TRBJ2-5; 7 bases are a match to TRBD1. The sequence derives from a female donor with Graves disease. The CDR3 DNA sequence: TGTGCCGACTCCACGACCACAGGGGCCCAAGAGACCCAGTACTTC. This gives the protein CADSTTTGAQETQYF.